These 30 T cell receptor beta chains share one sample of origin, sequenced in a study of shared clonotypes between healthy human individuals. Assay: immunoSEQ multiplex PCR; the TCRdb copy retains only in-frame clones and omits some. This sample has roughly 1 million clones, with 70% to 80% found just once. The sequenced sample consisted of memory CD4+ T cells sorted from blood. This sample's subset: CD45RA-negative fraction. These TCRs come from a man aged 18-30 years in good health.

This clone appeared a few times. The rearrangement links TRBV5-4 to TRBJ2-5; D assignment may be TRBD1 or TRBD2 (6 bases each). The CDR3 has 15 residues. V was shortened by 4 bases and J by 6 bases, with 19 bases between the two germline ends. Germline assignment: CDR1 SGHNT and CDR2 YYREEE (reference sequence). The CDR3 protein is CASSPQGGGGKTQYF. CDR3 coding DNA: TGTGCCAGCAGCCCACAGGGTGGGGGCGGGAAGACCCAGTACTTC.

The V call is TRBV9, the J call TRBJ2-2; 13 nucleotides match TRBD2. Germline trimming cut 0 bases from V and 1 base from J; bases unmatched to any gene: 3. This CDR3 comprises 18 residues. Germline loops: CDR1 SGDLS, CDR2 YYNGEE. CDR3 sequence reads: CASSVGTSGSKNTGELFF. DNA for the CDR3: TGTGCCAGCAGCGTAGGGACTAGCGGGAGTAAGAACACCGGGGAGCTGTTTTTT.

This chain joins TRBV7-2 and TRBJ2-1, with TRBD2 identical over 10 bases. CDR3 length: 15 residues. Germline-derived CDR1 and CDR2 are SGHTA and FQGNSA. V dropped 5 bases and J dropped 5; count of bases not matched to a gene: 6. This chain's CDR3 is CASSPLAGVHNEQFF. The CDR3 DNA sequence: TGTGCCAGCAGCCCGCTAGCGGGGGTCCACAATGAGCAGTTCTTC.

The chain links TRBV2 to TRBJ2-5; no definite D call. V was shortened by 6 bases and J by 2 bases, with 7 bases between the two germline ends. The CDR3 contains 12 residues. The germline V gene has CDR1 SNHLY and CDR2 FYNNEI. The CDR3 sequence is CASSQRQETQYF. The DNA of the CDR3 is TGTGCCAGCAGCCAAAGGCAAGAGACCCAGTACTTC.

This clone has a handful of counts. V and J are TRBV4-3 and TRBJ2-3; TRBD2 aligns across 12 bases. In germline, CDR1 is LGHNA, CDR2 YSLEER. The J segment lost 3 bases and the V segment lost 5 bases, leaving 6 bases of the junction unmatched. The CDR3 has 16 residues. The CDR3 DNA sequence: TGCGCCAGCAGCGCACTAGCGGGAGGTTCGACAGATACGCAGTATTTT. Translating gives CASSALAGGSTDTQYF.

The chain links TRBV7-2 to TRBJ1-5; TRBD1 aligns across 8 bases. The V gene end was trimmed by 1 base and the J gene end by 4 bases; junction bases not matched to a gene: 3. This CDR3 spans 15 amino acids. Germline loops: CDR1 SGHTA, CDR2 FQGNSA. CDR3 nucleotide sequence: TGTGCCAGCAGCTTAGGGGGGACAGGTAATCAGCCCCAGCATTTT. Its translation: CASSLGGTGNQPQHF.

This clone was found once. CDR3 bases: TGTGCCAGCAGCTTAGTCGGGAACCCCGGGGAGCAGTTCTTC. Translating it yields CASSLVGNPGEQFF. The rearrangement uses TRBV7-8 and TRBJ2-1, with a possible D match to TRBD2 (5 bases). Trimming stripped 1 base from V and 10 bases from J, with 14 bases between. This CDR3 has 14 residues. Germline V gives CDR1 SGHVS, CDR2 FQNEAQ. Complete variable domain (other parts from reference TRBV7-8 and TRBJ2-1): GAGVSQSPRYKVAKRGQDVALRCDPISGHVSLFWYQQALGQGPEFLTYFQNEAQLDKSGLPSDRFFAERPEGSVSTLKIQRTQQEDSAVYLCASSLVGNPGEQFFGPGTRLTVL.

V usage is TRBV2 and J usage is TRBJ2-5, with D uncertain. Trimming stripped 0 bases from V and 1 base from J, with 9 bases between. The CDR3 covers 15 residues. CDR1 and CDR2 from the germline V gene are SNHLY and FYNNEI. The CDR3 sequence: CASSEARGTQETQYF. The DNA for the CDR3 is TGTGCCAGCAGTGAAGCGCGTGGCACCCAAGAGACCCAGTACTTC.

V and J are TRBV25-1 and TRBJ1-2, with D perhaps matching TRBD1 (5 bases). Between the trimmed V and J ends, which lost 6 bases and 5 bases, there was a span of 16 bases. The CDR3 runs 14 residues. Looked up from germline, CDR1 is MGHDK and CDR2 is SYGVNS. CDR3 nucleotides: TGTGCCAGCAGGGGGCAGGGCAGGGAGTATGGCTACACCTTC. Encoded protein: CASRGQGREYGYTF.

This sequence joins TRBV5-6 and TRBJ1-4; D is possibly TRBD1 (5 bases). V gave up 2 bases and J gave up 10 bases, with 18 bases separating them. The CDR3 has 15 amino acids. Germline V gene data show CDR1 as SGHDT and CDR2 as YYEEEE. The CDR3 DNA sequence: TGTGCCAGCAGCTTCAGGAGGGCGCCGGGGGGAAAACTGTTTTTT. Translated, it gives CASSFRRAPGGKLFF.

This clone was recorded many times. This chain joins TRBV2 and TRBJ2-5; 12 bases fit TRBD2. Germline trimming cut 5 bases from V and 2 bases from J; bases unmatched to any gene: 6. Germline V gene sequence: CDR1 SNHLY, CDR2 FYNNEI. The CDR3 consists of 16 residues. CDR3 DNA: TGTGCCAGCAGTCGCGGACTAGCGGGACCTCAAGAGACCCAGTACTTC. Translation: CASSRGLAGPQETQYF.

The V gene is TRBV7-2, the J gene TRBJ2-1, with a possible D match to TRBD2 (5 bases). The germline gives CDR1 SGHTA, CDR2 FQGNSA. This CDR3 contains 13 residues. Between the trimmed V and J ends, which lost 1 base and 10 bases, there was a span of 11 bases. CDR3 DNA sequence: TGTGCCAGCAGCTTAGTAGCACAGCGGGAGCAGTTCTTC. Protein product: CASSLVAQREQFF. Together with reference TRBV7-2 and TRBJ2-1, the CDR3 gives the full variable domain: GAGVSQSPSNKVTEKGKDVELRCDPISGHTALYWYRQSLGQGLEFLIYFQGNSAPDKSGLPSDRFSAERTGGSVSTLTIQRTQQEDSAVYLCASSLVAQREQFFGPGTRLTVL.

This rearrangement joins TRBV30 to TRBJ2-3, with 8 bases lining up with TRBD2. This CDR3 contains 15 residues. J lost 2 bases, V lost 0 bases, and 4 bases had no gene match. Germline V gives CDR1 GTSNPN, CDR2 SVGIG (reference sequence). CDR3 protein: CAWSVQAGATDTQYF. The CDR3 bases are TGTGCCTGGAGTGTACAAGCGGGAGCCACAGATACGCAGTATTTT.

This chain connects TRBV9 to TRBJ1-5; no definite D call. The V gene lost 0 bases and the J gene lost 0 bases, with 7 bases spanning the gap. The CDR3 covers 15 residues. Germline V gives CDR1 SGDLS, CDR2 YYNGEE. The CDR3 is CASSVGSFSNQPQHF. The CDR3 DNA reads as TGTGCCAGCAGCGTAGGATCCTTTAGCAATCAGCCCCAGCATTTT.

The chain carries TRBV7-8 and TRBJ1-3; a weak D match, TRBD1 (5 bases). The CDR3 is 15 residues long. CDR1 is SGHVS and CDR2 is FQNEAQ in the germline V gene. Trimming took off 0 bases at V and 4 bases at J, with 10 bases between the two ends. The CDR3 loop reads CASSLARGVGNTIYF. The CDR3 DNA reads TGTGCCAGCAGCTTAGCGCGGGGGGTAGGAAACACCATATATTTT.

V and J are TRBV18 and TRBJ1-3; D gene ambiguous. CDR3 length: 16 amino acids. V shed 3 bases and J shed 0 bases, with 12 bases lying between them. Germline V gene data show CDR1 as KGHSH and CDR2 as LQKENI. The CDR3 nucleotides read TGTGCCAGCTCACCCCTCCCGGTGGGCTCTGGAAACACCATATATTTT. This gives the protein CASSPLPVGSGNTIYF.

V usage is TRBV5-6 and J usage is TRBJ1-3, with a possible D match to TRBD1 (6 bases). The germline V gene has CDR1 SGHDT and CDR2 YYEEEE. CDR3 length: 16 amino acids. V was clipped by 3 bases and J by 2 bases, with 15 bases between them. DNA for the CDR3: TGTGCCAGCAGCTCGGGTCAGGGGTCGGCTGGAAACACCATATATTTT. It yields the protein CASSSGQGSAGNTIYF.

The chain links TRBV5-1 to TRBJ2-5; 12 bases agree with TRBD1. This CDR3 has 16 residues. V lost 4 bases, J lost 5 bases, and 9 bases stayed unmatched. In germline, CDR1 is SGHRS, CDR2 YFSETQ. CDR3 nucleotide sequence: TGCGCCAGCAGCCCGGGGGGACAGGGGGCGATGGAGACCCAGTACTTC. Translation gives CASSPGGQGAMETQYF.

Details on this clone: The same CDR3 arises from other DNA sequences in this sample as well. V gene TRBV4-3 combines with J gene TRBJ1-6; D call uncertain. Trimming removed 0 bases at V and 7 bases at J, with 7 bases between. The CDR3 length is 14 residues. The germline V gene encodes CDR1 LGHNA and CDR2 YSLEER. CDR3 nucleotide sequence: TGCGCCAGCAGCCAAGAATTAGGGAATTCACCCCTCCACTTT. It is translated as CASSQELGNSPLHF.

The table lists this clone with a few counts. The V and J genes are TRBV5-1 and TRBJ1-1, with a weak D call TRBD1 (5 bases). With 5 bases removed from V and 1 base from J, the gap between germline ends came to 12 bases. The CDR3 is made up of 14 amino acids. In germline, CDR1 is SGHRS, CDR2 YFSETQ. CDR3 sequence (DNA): TGCGCCAGCAGAAGGGACGTGGGGAACACTGAAGCTTTCTTT. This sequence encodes CASRRDVGNTEAFF.

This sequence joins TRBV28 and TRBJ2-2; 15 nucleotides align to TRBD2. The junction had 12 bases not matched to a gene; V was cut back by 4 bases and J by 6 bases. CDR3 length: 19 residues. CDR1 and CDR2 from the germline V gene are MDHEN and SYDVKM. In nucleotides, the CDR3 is TGTGCCAGCAGTTCGTTGGGACTAGCGGGGGGTTTAGCGGCCGGGGAGCTGTTTTTT. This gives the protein CASSSLGLAGGLAAGELFF.

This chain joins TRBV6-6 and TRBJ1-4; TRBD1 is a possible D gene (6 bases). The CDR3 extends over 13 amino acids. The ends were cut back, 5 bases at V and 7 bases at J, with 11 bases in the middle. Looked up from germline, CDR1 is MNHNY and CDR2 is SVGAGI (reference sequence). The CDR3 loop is CASSPQGGEKLFF. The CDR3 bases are TGTGCCAGCAGTCCACAGGGTGGTGAAAAACTGTTTTTT.

The chain's CDR3 is CSVKQGETGELFF. CDR3 in DNA: TGCAGCGTGAAGCAGGGGGAAACCGGGGAGCTGTTTTTT. The chain links TRBV29-1 to TRBJ2-2; TRBD1 matches at 7 bases. The germline V gene encodes CDR1 SQVTM and CDR2 ANQGSEA. The CDR3 length is 13 residues. Germline trimming cut 6 bases from V and 5 bases from J; bases unmatched to any gene: 6.

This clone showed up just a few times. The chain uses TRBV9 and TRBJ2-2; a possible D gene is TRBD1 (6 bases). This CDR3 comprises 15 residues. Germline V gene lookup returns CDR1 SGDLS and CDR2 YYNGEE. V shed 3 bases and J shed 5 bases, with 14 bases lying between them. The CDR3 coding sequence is TGTGCCAGCAGCGAAACCCTCCAGGGGACCGGGGAGCTGTTTTTT. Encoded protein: CASSETLQGTGELFF.

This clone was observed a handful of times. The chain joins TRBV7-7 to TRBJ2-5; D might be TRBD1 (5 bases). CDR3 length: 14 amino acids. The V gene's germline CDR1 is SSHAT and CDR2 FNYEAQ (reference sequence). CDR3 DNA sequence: TGTGCTAGCCGAAAAAGTGGGGCCGGGGAGACCCAGTACTTC. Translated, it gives CASRKSGAGETQYF.

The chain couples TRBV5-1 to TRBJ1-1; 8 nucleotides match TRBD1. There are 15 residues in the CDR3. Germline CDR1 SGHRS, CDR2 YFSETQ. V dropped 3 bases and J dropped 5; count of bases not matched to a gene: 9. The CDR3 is CASSSWTGQKTEAFF. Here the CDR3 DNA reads TGCGCCAGCAGCTCGTGGACAGGGCAGAAGACTGAAGCTTTCTTT.

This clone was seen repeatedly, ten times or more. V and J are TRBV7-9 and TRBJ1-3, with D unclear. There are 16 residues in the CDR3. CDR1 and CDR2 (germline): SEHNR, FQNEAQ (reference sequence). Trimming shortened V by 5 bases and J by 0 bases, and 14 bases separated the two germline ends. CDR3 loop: CASSPQLRSSGNTIYF. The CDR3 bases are TGTGCCAGCAGCCCCCAGCTTAGAAGCTCTGGAAACACCATATATTTT.

The CDR3 DNA reads as TGTGCCAGCAGCAACGGACTAGCTTACGAGCAGTACTTC. This translates into CASSNGLAYEQYF. V usage is TRBV7-2 and J usage is TRBJ2-7; 8 bases align to TRBD2. V dropped 5 bases and J dropped 4; count of bases not matched to a gene: 4. Germline V gene data show CDR1 as SGHTA and CDR2 as FQGNSA. The CDR3 length is 13 residues.

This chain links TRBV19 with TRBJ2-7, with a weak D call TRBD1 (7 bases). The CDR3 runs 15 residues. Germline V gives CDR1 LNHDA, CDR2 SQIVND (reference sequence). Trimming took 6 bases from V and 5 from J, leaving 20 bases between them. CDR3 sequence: CASSINGGGIDEQYF. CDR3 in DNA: TGTGCCAGTAGCATTAATGGAGGGGGCATCGACGAGCAGTACTTC.

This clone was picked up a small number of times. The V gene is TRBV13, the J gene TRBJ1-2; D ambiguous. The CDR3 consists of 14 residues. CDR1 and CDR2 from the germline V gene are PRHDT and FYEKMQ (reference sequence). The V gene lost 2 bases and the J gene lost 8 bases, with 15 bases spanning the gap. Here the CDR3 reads CASSLSQKTGGYTF. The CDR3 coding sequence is TGTGCCAGCAGCTTAAGTCAGAAGACCGGAGGCTACACCTTC. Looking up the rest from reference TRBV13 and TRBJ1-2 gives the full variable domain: AAGVIQSPRHLIKEKRETATLKCYPIPRHDTVYWYQQGPGQDPQFLISFYEKMQSDKGSIPDRFSAQQFSDYHSELNMSSLELGDSALYFCASSLSQKTGGYTFGSGTRLTVV.